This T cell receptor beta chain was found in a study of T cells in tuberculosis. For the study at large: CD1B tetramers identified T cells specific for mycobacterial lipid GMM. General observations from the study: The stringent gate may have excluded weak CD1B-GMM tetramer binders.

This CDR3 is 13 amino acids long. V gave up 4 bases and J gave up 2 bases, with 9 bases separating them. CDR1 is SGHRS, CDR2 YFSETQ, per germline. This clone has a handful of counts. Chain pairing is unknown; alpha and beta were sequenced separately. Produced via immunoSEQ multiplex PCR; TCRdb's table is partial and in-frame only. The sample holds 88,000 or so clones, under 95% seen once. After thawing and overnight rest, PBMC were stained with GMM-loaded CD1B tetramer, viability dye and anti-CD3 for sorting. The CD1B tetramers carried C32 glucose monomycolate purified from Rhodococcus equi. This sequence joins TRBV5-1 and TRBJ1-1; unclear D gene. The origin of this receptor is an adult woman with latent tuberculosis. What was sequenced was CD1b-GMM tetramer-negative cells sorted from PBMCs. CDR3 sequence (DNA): TGCGCCAGCAGCCCGCAGACAAACACTGAAGCTTTCTTT. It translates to CASSPQTNTEAFF.